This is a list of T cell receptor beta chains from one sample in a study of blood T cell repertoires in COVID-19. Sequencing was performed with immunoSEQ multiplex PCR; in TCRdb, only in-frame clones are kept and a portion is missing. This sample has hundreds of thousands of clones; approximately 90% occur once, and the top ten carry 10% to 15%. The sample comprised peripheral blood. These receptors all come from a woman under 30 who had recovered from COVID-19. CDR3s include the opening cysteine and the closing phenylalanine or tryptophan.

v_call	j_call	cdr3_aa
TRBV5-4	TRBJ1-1	CASSITGDGSTEAFF
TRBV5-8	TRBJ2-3	CASSLALTLAPGDTQYF
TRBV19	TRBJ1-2	CASSNQRTGVYGYTF
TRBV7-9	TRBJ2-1	CASSFLRIDQDSYNEQFF
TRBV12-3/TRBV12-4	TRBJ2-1	CASSFVYNEQFF
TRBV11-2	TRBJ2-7	CASSSDRGDEQYF
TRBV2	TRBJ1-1	CASSELAENTEAFF
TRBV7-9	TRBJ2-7	CASSFTEDYEQYF
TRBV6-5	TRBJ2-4	CASSRQGAAKNIQYF
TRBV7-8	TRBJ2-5	CASSSGQGSLETQYF
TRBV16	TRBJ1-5	CASSQSSVPQHF
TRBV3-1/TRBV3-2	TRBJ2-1	CASSKREGYNEQFF
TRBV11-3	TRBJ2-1	CASSLDGRTYNEQFF
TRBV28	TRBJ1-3	CASSPAGQISGNTIYF
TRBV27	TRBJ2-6	CASRGQGAGGANVLTF
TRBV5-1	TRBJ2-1	CASSSMRRSSYNEQFF
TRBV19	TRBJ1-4	CASRDRGRSNEKLFF
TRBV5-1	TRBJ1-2	CASSLVSHYGYTF
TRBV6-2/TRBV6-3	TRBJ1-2	CASSYREGSGYTF
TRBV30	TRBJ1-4	CAWSGGRQLNEKLFF
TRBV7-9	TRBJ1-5	CASSLPDTLGPQHF
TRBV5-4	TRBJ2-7	CASSPRPSGQADEQYF
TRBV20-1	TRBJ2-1	CSGYTGDEQFF
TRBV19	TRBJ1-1	CASSPLGQGDTEAFF
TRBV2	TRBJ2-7	CASSERDSGQYF
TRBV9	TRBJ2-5	CASSATRGLQETQYF
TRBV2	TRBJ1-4	CASSGRVGAATNEKLFF
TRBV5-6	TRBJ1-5	CASSFGQGLQPQHF
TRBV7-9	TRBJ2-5	CASRLQGWETQYF
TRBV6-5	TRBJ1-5	CASRRDRSNQPQHF
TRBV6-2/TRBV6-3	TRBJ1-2	CASSYSETGYGYTF
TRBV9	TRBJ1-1	CASSADTGSTEAFF
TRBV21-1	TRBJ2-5	CASSKGEGVETQYF
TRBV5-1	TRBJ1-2	CASSLSSNAYGYTF
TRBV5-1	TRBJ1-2	CASSLGGGMDGYTF
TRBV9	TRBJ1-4	CASSASGGVGEKLFF
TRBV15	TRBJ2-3	CATSREPLPTDTQYF
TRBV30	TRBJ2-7	CAWNGGFWSGTGYEQYF
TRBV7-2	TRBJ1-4	CASSSSGTVGEKLFF
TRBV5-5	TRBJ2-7	CASSLTGVEQYF
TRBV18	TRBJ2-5	CASSPRITSGVTQYF
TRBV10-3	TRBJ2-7	CAISGTSGVYEQYF
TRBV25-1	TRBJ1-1	CASSTQGTEAFF
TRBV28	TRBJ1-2	CASRSLGGYYGYTF
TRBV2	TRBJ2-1	CASDRAYNEQFF
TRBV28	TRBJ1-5	CASSWTGGSNQPQHF
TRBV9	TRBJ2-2	CASSLTGLIGGELFF
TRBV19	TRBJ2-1	CASSMGQGGNNEQFF
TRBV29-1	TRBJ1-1	CSVARGGRVDTEAFF
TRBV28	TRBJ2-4	CASIPLGGGTPRLYF
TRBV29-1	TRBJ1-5	CSVGQPDQPQHF
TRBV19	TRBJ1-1	CASSNGGFAFF
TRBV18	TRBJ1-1	CASSPQGANTEAFF
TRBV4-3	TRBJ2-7	CASSPKEGSMGYEQYF
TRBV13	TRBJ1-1	CASSPDRDTEAFF
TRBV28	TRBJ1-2	CASSLGQVYGYTF
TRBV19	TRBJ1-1	CASSWTGGSTEAFF